The clone carrying this TCR beta chain occurred a few times. The data are from a study of post-analysis software for immune sequencing data. Prepared TCR beta cDNA libraries contained unique molecular identifiers. TCRdb analysed the PCR reads with MiXCR anew, one entry per CDR3 protein. The table includes a few hundred thousand distinct CDR3 sequences, roughly 38% detected once. The sample taken for sequencing was blood. This clonotype was sampled from a girl aged 10 to 17 with multiple sclerosis.

CDR3 coding DNA: TGCGCCAGCAGCTTGGCACCTGGGGTGAGATCACCCCTCCACTTT. It encodes CASSLAPGVRSPLHF. The chain links TRBV5-1 to TRBJ1-6; D unresolved. Germline CDR1 is SGHRS and CDR2 is YFSETQ. The CDR3 has 15 amino acids. Trimming pared 0 bases from V and 10 bases from J, leaving 14 bases between.